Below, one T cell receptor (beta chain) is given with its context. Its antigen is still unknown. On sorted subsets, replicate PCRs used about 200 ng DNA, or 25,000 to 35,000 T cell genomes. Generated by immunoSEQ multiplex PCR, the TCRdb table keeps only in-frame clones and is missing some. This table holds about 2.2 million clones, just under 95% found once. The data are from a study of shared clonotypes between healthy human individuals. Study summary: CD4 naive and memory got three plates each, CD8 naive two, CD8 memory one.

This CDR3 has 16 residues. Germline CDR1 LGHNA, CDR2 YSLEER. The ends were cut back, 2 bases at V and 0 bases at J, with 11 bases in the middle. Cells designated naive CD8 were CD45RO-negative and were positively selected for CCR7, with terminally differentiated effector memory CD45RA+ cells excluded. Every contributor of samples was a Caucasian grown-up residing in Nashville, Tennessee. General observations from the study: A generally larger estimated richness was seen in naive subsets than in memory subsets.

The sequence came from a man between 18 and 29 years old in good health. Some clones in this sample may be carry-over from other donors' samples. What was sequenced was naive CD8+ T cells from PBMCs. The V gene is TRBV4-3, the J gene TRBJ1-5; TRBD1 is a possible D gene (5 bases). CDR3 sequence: CASSQYWGVSNQPQHF. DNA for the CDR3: TGCGCCAGCAGCCAATATTGGGGGGTTAGCAATCAGCCCCAGCATTTT.